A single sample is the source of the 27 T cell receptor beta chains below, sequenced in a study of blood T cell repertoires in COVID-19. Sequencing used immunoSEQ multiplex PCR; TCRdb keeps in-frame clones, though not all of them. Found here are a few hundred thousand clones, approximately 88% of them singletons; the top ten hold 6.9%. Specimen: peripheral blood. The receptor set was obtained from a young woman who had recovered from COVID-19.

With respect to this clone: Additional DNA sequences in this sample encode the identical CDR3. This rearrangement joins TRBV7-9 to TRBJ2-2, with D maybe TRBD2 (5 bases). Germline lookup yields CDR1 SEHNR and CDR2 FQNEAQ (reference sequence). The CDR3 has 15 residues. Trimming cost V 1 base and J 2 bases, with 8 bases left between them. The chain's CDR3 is CASSLEGGNTGELFF. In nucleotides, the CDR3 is TGTGCCAGCAGCTTAGAAGGAGGAAACACCGGGGAGCTGTTTTTT.

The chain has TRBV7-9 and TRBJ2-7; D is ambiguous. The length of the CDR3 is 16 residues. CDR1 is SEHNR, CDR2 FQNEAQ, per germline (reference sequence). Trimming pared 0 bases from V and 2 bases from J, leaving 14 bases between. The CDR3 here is CASSLAPLGSAYEQYF. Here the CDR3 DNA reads TGTGCCAGCAGCTTAGCGCCCCTAGGATCGGCCTACGAGCAGTACTTC.

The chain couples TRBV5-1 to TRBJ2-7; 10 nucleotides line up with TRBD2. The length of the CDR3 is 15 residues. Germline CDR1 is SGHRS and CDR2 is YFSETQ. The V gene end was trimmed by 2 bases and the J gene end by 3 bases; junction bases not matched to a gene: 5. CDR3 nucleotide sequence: TGCGCCAGCAGCTTCAATAGCGGGGGGATCTACGAGCAGTACTTC. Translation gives CASSFNSGGIYEQYF.

The CDR3 is CASSYGKGRGGLNEQFF. The CDR3 coding sequence is TGTGCCAGCAGTTACGGGAAAGGTCGGGGGGGCCTGAATGAGCAGTTCTTC. The gene calls are TRBV6-2 or TRBV6-3 and TRBJ2-1; 8 positions agree with TRBD2. Germline V gene data show CDR1 as MNHEY and CDR2 as SVGEGT. V gave up 2 bases and J gave up 7 bases; unmatched junction bases: 13. The CDR3 contains 17 residues.

Written as DNA, the CDR3 is TGTGCCAGCAGCTTCGGACAGGTCACCTACAATGAGCAGTTCTTC. Residues: CASSFGQVTYNEQFF. This chain links TRBV7-3 with TRBJ2-1; 7 bases are shared with TRBD1. Trimming took 3 bases from V and 2 from J; bases not matched to a gene: 4. Germline assignment: CDR1 SGHTA and CDR2 FQGTGA. The CDR3 has 15 amino acids.

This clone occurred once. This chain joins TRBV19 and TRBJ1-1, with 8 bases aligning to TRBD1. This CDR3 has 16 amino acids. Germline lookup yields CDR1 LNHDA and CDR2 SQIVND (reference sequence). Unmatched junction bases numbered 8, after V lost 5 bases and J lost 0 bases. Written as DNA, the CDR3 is TGTGCCAGTAGTGGAGACAGGGGTGGGTTGAACACTGAAGCTTTCTTT. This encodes CASSGDRGGLNTEAFF.

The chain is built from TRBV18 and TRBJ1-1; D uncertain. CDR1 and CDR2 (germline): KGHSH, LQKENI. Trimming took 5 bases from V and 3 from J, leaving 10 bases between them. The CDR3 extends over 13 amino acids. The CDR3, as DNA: TGTGCCAGCTCATATGGGCGGGACACTGAAGCTTTCTTT. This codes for CASSYGRDTEAFF.

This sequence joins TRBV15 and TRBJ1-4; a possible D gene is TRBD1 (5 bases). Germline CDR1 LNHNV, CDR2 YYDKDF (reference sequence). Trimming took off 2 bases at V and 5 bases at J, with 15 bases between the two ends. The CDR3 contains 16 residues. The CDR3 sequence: CATSRLPAGLNEKLFF. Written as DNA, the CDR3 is TGTGCCACCAGCAGACTACCGGCAGGGTTGAATGAAAAACTGTTTTTT. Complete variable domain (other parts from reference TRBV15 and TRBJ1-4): DAMVIQNPRYQVTQFGKPVTLSCSQTLNHNVMYWYQQKSSQAPKLLFHYYDKDFNNEADTPDNFQSRRPNTSFCFLDIRSPGLGDTAMYLCATSRLPAGLNEKLFFGSGTQLSVL.

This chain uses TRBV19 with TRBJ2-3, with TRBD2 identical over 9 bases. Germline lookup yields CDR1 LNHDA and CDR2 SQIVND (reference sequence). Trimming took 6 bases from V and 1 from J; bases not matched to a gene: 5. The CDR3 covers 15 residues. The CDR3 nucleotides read TGTGCCAGTAGGCTTAGCGGGGGACGCACAGATACGCAGTATTTT. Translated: CASRLSGGRTDTQYF.

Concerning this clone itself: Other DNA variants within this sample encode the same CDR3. CDR3 sequence (DNA): TGTGCCAGCAGCCTAGGACAGCGGGAAGCTTTCTTT. This gives the protein CASSLGQREAFF. The chain recombines TRBV12-3 or TRBV12-4 with TRBJ1-1, with D perhaps TRBD1 (6 bases). The CDR3 length is 12 residues. V shed 6 bases and J shed 8 bases, with 13 bases lying between them.

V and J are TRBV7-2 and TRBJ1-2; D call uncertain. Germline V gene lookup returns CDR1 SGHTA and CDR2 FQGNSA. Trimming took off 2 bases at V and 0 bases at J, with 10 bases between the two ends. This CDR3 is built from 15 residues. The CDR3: CASSLRGSANYGYTF. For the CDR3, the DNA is TGTGCCAGCAGCTTACGTGGCAGTGCTAACTATGGCTACACCTTC.

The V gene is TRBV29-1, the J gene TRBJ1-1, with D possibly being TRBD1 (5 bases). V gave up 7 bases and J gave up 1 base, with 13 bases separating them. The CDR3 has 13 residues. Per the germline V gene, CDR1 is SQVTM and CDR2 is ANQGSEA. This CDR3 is CSAQGTTNTEAFF. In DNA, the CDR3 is TGCAGCGCCCAGGGTACAACGAACACTGAAGCTTTCTTT.

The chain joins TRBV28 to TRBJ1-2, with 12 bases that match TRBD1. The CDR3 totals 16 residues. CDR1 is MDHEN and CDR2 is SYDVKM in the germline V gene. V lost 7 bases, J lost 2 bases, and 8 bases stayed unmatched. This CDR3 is CASTPLGTGGNYGYTF. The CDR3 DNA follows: TGTGCCAGCACCCCATTAGGGACAGGGGGCAACTATGGCTACACCTTC.

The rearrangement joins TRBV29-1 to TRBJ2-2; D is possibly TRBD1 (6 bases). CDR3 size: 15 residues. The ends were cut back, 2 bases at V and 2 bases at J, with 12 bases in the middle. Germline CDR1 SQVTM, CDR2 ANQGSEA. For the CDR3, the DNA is TGCAGCGTTGAAAGGACAGACCGTAACACCGGGGAGCTGTTTTTT. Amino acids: CSVERTDRNTGELFF.

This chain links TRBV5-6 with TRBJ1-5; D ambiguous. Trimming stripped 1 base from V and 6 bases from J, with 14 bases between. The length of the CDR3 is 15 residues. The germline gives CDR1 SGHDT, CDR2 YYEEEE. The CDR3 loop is CASSLFQTAGQPQHF. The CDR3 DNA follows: TGTGCCAGCAGCTTGTTCCAAACGGCGGGTCAGCCCCAGCATTTT. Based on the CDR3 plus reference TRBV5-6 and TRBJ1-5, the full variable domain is DAGVTQSPTHLIKTRGQQVTLRCSPKSGHDTVSWYQQALGQGPQFIFQYYEEEERQRGNFPDRFSGHQFPNYSSELNVNALLLGDSALYLCASSLFQTAGQPQHFGDGTRLSIL.

The chain's CDR3 is CASSFVAGASYEQYF. In DNA, the CDR3 is TGTGCCAGCAGCTTCGTAGCGGGGGCCTCCTACGAGCAGTACTTC. The rearrangement joins TRBV4-2 to TRBJ2-7; TRBD2 matches at 9 bases. Losses at the gene ends were 5 bases for V and 0 bases for J; bases not matched to a gene: 5. The CDR3 spans 15 residues. The germline V gene encodes CDR1 LGHNA and CDR2 YNFKEQ.

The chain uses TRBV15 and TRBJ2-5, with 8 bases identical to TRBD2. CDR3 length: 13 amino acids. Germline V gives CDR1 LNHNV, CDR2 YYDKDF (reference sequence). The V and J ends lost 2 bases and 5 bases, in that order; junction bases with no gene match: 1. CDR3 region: CATSRRTSETQYF. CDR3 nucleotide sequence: TGTGCCACCAGCAGACGGACTAGCGAGACCCAGTACTTC.

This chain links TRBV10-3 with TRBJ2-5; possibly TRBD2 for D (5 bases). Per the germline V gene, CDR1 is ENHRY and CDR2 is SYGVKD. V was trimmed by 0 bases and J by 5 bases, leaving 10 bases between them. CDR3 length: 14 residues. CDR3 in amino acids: CAISESRVSETQYF. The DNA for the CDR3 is TGTGCCATCAGTGAGTCGAGGGTATCGGAGACCCAGTACTTC.

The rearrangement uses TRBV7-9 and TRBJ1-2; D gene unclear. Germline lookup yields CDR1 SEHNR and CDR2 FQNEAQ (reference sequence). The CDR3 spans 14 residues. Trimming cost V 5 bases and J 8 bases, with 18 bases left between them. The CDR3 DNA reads TGTGCCAGCAGCCCAATCCGGGAAACGGGGGGCTACACCTTC. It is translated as CASSPIRETGGYTF.

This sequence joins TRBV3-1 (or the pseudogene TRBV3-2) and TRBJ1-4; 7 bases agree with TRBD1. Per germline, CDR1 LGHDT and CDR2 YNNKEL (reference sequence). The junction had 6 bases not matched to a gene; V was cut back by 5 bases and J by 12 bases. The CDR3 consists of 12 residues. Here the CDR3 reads CASSYDRDELFF. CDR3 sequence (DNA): TGTGCCAGCAGCTATGACAGGGATGAACTGTTTTTT.

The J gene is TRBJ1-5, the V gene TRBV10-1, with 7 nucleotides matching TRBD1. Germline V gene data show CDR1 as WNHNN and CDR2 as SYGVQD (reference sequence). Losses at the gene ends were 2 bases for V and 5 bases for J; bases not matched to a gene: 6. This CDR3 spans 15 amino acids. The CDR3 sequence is CASSEPDREHQPQHF. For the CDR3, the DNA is TGCGCCAGCAGTGAGCCTGACAGGGAACATCAGCCCCAGCATTTT.

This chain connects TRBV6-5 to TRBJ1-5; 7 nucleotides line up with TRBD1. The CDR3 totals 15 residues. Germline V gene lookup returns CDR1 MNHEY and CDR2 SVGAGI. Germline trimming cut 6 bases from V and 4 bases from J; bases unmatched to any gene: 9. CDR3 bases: TGTGCCAGCAGCCTAAAGACAGGGCGGAATCAGCCCCAGCATTTT. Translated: CASSLKTGRNQPQHF.

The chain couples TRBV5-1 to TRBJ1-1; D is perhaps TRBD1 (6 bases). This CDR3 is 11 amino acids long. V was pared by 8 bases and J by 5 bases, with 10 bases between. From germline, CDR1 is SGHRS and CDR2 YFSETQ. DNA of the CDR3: TGCGCCAGTACCGGACAGACTGAAGCTTTCTTT. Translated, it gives CASTGQTEAFF.

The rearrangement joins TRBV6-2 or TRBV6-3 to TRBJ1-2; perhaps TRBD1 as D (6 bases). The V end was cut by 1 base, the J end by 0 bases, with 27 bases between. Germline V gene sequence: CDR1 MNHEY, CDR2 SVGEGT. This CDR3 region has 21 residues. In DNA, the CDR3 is TGTGCCAGCAGTTACTTTTGGGACGAGGGGGAACCCAAGTCGGCTAACTATGGCTACACCTTC. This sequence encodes CASSYFWDEGEPKSANYGYTF.

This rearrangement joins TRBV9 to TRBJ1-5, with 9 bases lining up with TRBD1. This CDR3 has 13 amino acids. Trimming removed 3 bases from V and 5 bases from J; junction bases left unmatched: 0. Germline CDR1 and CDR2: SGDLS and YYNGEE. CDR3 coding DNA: TGTGCCAGCAGCGGGACAGGGGATCAGCCCCAGCATTTT. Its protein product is CASSGTGDQPQHF.

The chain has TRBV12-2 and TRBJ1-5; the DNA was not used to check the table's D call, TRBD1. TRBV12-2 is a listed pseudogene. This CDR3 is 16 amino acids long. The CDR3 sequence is CASRAFDRGPNQPQHF. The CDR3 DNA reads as TGTGCAAGTCGCGCCTTTGACAGGGGGCCCAATCAGCCCCAGCATTTT.

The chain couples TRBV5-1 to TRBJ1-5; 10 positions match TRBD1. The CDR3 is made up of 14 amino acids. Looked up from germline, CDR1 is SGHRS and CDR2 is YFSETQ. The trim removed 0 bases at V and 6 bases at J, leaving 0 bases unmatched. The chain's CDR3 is CASSLGTGGQPQHF. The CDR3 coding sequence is TGCGCCAGCAGCTTGGGGACAGGGGGTCAGCCCCAGCATTTT.